A selection of T cell receptor beta chains follows, all from one sample in a study of cytomegalovirus exposure and HLA in healthy donors. Repertoires were generated with immunoSEQ multiplex PCR, while TCRdb's copy carries only in-frame clones and drops some. This specimen shows 130,000 to 150,000 clones; the ten leading clones hold less than 3.5%. The sequencing sample was made of PBMCs. These receptors all stem from a man in his forties in good health and CMV-seronegative. Both conserved end residues are part of each CDR3. D genes are given only for firm matches.

j_gene: TRBJ1-5; v_gene: TRBV5-1; d_gene: -; CDR3aa: CASSLEPHQNQPQHF; CDR3nt: TGCGCCAGCAGCTTGGAACCACATCAGAATCAGCCCCAGCATTTT
j_gene: TRBJ1-1; v_gene: TRBV13; d_gene: -; CDR3aa: CASSLGLQGTEAFF; CDR3nt: TGTGCCAGCAGCTTAGGTCTTCAGGGCACTGAAGCTTTCTTT
j_gene: TRBJ2-7; v_gene: TRBV6-6; d_gene: TRBD1; CDR3aa: CASRNRGASDEQYF; CDR3nt: TGTGCCAGCAGGAACAGGGGGGCCTCGGACGAGCAGTACTTC
j_gene: TRBJ2-3; v_gene: TRBV11-2; d_gene: -; CDR3aa: CASSLGYTGRAPDTQYF; CDR3nt: TGTGCCAGCAGCTTAGGGTACACGGGAAGGGCCCCAGATACGCAGTATTTT
j_gene: TRBJ1-5; v_gene: TRBV29-1; d_gene: -; CDR3aa: CSVGTGNQPQHF; CDR3nt: TGCAGCGTTGGGACAGGCAATCAGCCCCAGCATTTT
j_gene: TRBJ1-1; v_gene: TRBV5-4; d_gene: -; CDR3aa: CASSDPRGIGEAFF; CDR3nt: TGTGCCAGCAGCGACCCTCGGGGAATAGGTGAAGCTTTCTTT
j_gene: TRBJ2-7; v_gene: TRBV4-3; d_gene: -; CDR3aa: CASSPQGGFYEQYF; CDR3nt: TGCGCCAGCAGCCCGCAGGGGGGTTTCTACGAGCAGTACTTC
j_gene: TRBJ1-2; v_gene: TRBV19; d_gene: TRBD1; CDR3aa: CASSIEGGYNYGYTF; CDR3nt: TGTGCCAGTAGTATAGAAGGGGGCTATAACTATGGCTACACCTTC
j_gene: TRBJ2-3; v_gene: TRBV10-3; d_gene: TRBD1; CDR3aa: CAIKPDRGDRVGDTQYF; CDR3nt: TGTGCCATCAAACCCGACAGGGGAGATCGGGTGGGAGATACGCAGTATTTT
j_gene: TRBJ1-1; v_gene: TRBV6-5; d_gene: -; CDR3aa: CASSGRARNTEAFF; CDR3nt: TGTGCCAGCAGTGGGAGGGCTAGGAACACTGAAGCTTTCTTT
j_gene: TRBJ1-3; v_gene: TRBV28; d_gene: -; CDR3aa: CASSSRGPIYF; CDR3nt: TGTGCCAGCAGTTCCCGTGGGCCCATATATTTT
j_gene: TRBJ1-1; v_gene: TRBV5-6; d_gene: -; CDR3aa: CASSFQGMYEAFF; CDR3nt: TGTGCCAGCAGCTTCCAGGGAATGTACGAAGCTTTCTTT
j_gene: TRBJ1-2; v_gene: TRBV5-1; d_gene: -; CDR3aa: CASSLIQGAYGYTF; CDR3nt: TGCGCCAGCAGCCTTATCCAAGGAGCCTATGGCTACACCTTC
j_gene: TRBJ2-1; v_gene: TRBV10-3; d_gene: -; CDR3aa: CAISDPGGLNDNEQFF; CDR3nt: TGTGCCATCAGTGATCCCGGGGGGCTTAACGACAATGAGCAGTTCTTC
j_gene: TRBJ2-1; v_gene: TRBV11-2; d_gene: -; CDR3aa: CASSLQGGGYNEQFF; CDR3nt: TGTGCCAGCAGCTTACAGGGAGGGGGTTACAATGAGCAGTTCTTC
j_gene: TRBJ2-3; v_gene: TRBV5-5; d_gene: -; CDR3aa: CASSSKFLPPSTDTQYF; CDR3nt: TGTGCCAGCAGCTCTAAGTTCCTACCTCCTAGCACAGATACGCAGTATTTT
j_gene: TRBJ2-7; v_gene: TRBV7-2; d_gene: -; CDR3aa: CASSFGESYEQYF; CDR3nt: TGTGCCAGCAGCTTTGGGGAGTCCTACGAGCAGTACTTC
j_gene: TRBJ2-7; v_gene: TRBV11-2; d_gene: TRBD2; CDR3aa: CASSLFRGGFYEQYF; CDR3nt: TGTGCCAGCAGCTTATTCCGGGGGGGCTTCTACGAGCAGTACTTC
j_gene: TRBJ1-3; v_gene: TRBV6-6; d_gene: -; CDR3aa: CASSLESGNTIYF; CDR3nt: TGTGCCAGCAGTTTAGAGTCTGGAAACACCATATATTTT
j_gene: TRBJ1-4; v_gene: TRBV5-1; d_gene: -; CDR3aa: CASSPGQRIMANEKLFF; CDR3nt: TGCGCCAGCAGCCCGGGACAAAGAATTATGGCTAATGAAAAACTGTTTTTT
j_gene: TRBJ1-2; v_gene: TRBV27; d_gene: TRBD1; CDR3aa: CASSLSLGQAPTNYGYTF; CDR3nt: TGTGCCAGCAGTTTAAGTCTCGGACAGGCGCCGACTAACTATGGCTACACCTTC
j_gene: TRBJ2-3; v_gene: TRBV10-3; d_gene: -; CDR3aa: CAISSGLSTDTQYF; CDR3nt: TGTGCCATCAGTTCGGGACTTAGCACAGATACGCAGTATTTT
j_gene: TRBJ1-6; v_gene: TRBV4-3; d_gene: -; CDR3aa: CASSQVASPNSPLHF; CDR3nt: TGCGCCAGCAGCCAAGTCGCCAGTCCCAATTCACCCCTCCACTTT
j_gene: TRBJ1-3; v_gene: TRBV25-1; d_gene: -; CDR3aa: CASSLYQAGRDTIYF; CDR3nt: TGTGCCAGCAGTCTATACCAGGCGGGTCGGGACACCATATATTTT
j_gene: TRBJ2-1; v_gene: TRBV7-3; d_gene: -; CDR3aa: CASSLMLVRYNEQFF; CDR3nt: TGTGCCAGCAGCTTAATGCTAGTCCGGTACAATGAGCAGTTCTTC
j_gene: TRBJ2-5; v_gene: TRBV29-1; d_gene: -; CDR3aa: CSVEGRGQETQYF; CDR3nt: TGCAGCGTTGAAGGAAGGGGCCAAGAGACCCAGTACTTC
j_gene: TRBJ2-7; v_gene: TRBV7-2; d_gene: -; CDR3aa: CASSTQTPLEQYF; CDR3nt: TGTGCCAGCAGCACCCAGACACCCCTCGAGCAGTACTTC
j_gene: TRBJ2-2; v_gene: TRBV11-2; d_gene: -; CDR3aa: CASSLDYGNTGELFF; CDR3nt: TGTGCCAGCAGCTTAGATTACGGGAACACCGGGGAGCTGTTTTTT
j_gene: TRBJ1-3; v_gene: TRBV9; d_gene: -; CDR3aa: CASSALSGNTIYF; CDR3nt: TGTGCCAGCAGCGCCCTTTCTGGAAACACCATATATTTT
j_gene: TRBJ1-1; v_gene: TRBV18; d_gene: TRBD1; CDR3aa: CASDSGTGNTEAFF; CDR3nt: TGTGCCAGCGACTCCGGGACAGGGAACACTGAAGCTTTCTTT
j_gene: TRBJ1-2; v_gene: TRBV7-3; d_gene: TRBD1; CDR3aa: CASSPTGEYGYTF; CDR3nt: TGTGCCAGCAGCCCTACAGGGGAGTATGGCTACACCTTC
j_gene: TRBJ1-1; v_gene: TRBV9; d_gene: TRBD1; CDR3aa: CASSLGGAGGMNTEAFF; CDR3nt: TGTGCCAGCAGCCTAGGGGGGGCAGGGGGTATGAACACTGAAGCTTTCTTT
j_gene: TRBJ1-1; v_gene: TRBV27; d_gene: -; CDR3aa: CASSRTRNTEAFF; CDR3nt: TGTGCCAGCAGTAGGACAAGGAACACTGAAGCTTTCTTT
j_gene: TRBJ2-2; v_gene: TRBV14; d_gene: TRBD1; CDR3aa: CASSLWTGNTGELFF; CDR3nt: TGTGCCAGCAGCCTCTGGACAGGGAACACCGGGGAGCTGTTTTTT
j_gene: TRBJ1-1; v_gene: TRBV7-2; d_gene: TRBD1; CDR3aa: CASSVRQGNTEAFF; CDR3nt: TGTGCCAGCAGCGTCCGACAGGGTAACACTGAAGCTTTCTTT
j_gene: TRBJ1-2; v_gene: TRBV19; d_gene: -; CDR3aa: CASSTRQFYGYTF; CDR3nt: TGTGCCAGTAGTACCCGACAGTTTTATGGCTACACCTTC
j_gene: TRBJ2-2; v_gene: TRBV9; d_gene: TRBD1; CDR3aa: CASSVGDRGRTGELFF; CDR3nt: TGTGCCAGCAGCGTAGGTGACAGGGGGCGAACCGGGGAGCTGTTTTTT
j_gene: TRBJ2-7; v_gene: TRBV5-4; d_gene: -; CDR3aa: CASSLTGSYEQYF; CDR3nt: TGTGCCAGCAGCTTGACAGGGTCCTACGAGCAGTACTTC
j_gene: TRBJ1-2; v_gene: TRBV7-9; d_gene: -; CDR3aa: CASSPDKLYGYTF; CDR3nt: TGTGCCAGCAGCCCTGACAAGTTATATGGCTACACCTTC
j_gene: TRBJ2-7; v_gene: TRBV14; d_gene: TRBD1; CDR3aa: CASSQDLDRGDF; CDR3nt: TGTGCCAGCAGCCAAGATTTGGACAGGGGAGACTTC
j_gene: TRBJ2-5; v_gene: TRBV7-2; d_gene: -; CDR3aa: CASSLVPVRETQYF; CDR3nt: TGTGCCAGCAGCTTAGTTCCGGTTCGAGAGACCCAGTACTTC
j_gene: TRBJ2-2; v_gene: TRBV11-3; d_gene: TRBD2; CDR3aa: CASSPSGGIDTGELFF; CDR3nt: TGTGCCAGCAGCCCCAGCGGGGGGATCGACACCGGGGAGCTGTTTTTT
j_gene: TRBJ2-5; v_gene: TRBV4-2; d_gene: TRBD2; CDR3aa: CASSLGTSEETQYF; CDR3nt: TGTGCCAGCAGCCTTGGGACTAGCGAAGAGACCCAGTACTTC
j_gene: TRBJ2-5; v_gene: TRBV27; d_gene: TRBD1; CDR3aa: CASSTTGGAETQYF; CDR3nt: TGTGCCAGCAGTACCACAGGGGGCGCGGAGACCCAGTACTTC
j_gene: TRBJ2-7; v_gene: TRBV18; d_gene: TRBD1; CDR3aa: CASSPGTGGATYEQYF; CDR3nt: TGTGCCAGCTCACCTGGGACAGGGGGCGCGACCTACGAGCAGTACTTC